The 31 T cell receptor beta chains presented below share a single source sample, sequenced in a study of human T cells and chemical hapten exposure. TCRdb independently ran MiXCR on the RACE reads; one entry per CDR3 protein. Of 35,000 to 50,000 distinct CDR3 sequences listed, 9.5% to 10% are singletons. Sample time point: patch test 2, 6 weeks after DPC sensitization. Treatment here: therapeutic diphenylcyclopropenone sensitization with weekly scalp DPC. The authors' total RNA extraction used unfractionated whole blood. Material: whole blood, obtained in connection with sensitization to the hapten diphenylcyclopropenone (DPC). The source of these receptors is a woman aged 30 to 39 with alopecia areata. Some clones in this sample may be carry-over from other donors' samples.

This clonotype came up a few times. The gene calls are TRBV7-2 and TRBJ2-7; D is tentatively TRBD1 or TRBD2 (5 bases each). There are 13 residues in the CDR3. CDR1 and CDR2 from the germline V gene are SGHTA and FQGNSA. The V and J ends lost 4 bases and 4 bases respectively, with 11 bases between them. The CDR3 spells CASSSRDGYEQYF. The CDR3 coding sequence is TGTGCCAGCAGCTCCCGGGACGGATACGAGCAGTACTTC.

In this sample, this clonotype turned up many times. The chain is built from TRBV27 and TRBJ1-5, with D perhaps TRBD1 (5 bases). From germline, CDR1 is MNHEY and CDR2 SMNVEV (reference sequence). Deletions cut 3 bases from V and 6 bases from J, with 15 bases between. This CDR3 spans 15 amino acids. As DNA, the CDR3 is TGTGCCAGCAGTTTTAACGGGGGTTCAGGTCAGCCCCAGCATTTT. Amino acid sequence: CASSFNGGSGQPQHF.

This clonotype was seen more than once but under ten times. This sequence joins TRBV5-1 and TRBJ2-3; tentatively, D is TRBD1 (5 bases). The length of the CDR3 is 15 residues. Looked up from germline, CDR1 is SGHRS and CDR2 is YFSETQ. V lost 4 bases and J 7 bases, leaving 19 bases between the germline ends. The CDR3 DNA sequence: TGCGCCAGCAGCCTCCAGGGAAGAGGTACCAATACGCAGTATTTT. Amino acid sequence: CASSLQGRGTNTQYF.

The CDR3 loop is CSAYRQGRITEAFF. The DNA of the CDR3 is TGCAGTGCCTATAGACAGGGCAGGATCACTGAAGCTTTCTTT. V usage is TRBV20-1 and J usage is TRBJ1-1; TRBD1 matches at 7 bases. V was pared by 6 bases and J by 4 bases, with 11 bases of the junction left unmatched. The germline gives CDR1 DFQATT, CDR2 SNEGSKA (reference sequence). The CDR3 covers 14 residues.

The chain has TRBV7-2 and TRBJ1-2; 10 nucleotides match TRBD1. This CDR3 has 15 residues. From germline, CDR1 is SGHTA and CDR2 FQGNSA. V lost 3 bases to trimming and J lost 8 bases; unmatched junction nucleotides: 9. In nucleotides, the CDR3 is TGTGCCAGCAGCTTGAGGCGGACAGGGGGTGGCGGCTACACCTTC. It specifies CASSLRRTGGGGYTF.

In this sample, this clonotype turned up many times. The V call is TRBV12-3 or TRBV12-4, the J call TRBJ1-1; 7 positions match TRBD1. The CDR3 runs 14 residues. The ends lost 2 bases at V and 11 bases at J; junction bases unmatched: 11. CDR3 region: CASSLLIGGLAAFF. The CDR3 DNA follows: TGTGCCAGCAGTTTACTCATAGGGGGCTTGGCTGCTTTCTTT.

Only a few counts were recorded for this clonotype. The DNA of the CDR3 is TGTGCCAGCAGTTACTCACTAGCGGGGAGCGATACGCAGTATTTT. Its protein product is CASSYSLAGSDTQYF. The V gene is TRBV6-2 or TRBV6-3, the J gene TRBJ2-3; 10 nucleotides align to TRBD2. The CDR3 sequence is 15 residues long. Germline CDR1 reads MNHEY; CDR2 reads SVGEGT. The V gene end was trimmed by 0 bases and the J gene end by 6 bases; junction bases not matched to a gene: 3.

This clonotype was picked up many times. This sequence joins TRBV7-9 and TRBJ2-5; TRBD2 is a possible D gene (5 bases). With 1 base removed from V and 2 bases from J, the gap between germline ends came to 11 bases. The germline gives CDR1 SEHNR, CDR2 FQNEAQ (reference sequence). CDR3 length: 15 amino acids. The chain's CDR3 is CASSLGTVGQETQYF. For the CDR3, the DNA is TGTGCCAGCAGCTTAGGGACTGTGGGACAAGAGACCCAGTACTTC.

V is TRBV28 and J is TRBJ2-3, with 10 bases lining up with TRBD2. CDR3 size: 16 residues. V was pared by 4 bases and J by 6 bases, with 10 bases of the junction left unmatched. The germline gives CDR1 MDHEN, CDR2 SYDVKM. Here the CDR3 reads CASSSRTSGNSDTQYF. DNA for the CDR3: TGTGCCAGCAGTTCCCGGACTAGCGGAAATTCGGATACGCAGTATTTT. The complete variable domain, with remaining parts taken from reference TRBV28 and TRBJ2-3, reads DVKVTQSSRYLVKRTGEKVFLECVQDMDHENMFWYRQDPGLGLRLIYFSYDVKMKEKGDIPEGYSVSREKKERFSLILESASTNQTSMYLCASSSRTSGNSDTQYFGPGTRLTVL.

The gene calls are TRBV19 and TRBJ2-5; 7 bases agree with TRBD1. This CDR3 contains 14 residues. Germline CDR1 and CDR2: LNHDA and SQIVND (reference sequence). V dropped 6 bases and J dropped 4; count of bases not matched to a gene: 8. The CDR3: CASSWGQPLETQYF. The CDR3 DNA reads TGTGCCAGTAGCTGGGGACAGCCCTTAGAGACCCAGTACTTC. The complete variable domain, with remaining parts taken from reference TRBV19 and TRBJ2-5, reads DGGITQSPKYLFRKEGQNVTLSCEQNLNHDAMYWYRQDPGQGLRLIYYSQIVNDFQKGDIAEGYSVSREKKESFPLTVTSAQKNPTAFYLCASSWGQPLETQYFGPGTRLLVL.

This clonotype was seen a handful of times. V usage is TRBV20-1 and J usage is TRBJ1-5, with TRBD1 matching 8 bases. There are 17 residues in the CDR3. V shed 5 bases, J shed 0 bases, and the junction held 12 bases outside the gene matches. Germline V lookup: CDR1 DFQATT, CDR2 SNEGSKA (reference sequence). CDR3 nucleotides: TGCAGTGCTGGACGGACAGGGAGGGTATATAGCAATCAGCCCCAGCATTTT. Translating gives CSAGRTGRVYSNQPQHF.

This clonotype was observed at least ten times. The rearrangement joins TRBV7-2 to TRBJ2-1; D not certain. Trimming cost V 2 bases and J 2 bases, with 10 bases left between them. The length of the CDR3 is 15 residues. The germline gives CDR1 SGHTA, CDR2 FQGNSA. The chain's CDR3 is CASSLWFTAYNEQFF. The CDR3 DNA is TGTGCCAGCAGCTTATGGTTCACTGCCTACAATGAGCAGTTCTTC.

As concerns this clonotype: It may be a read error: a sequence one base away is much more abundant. The CDR3 loop is CASSGTGYGYTF. The CDR3 nucleotides are TGTGCCAGCAGTGGGACAGGCTATGGCTACACCTTC. The chain is built from TRBV6-1 and TRBJ1-2, with 7 nucleotides matching TRBD1. CDR1 and CDR2 (germline): MNHNS, SASEGT. Trimming cost V 4 bases and J 4 bases; bases outside gene matches: 0. The CDR3 covers 12 residues.

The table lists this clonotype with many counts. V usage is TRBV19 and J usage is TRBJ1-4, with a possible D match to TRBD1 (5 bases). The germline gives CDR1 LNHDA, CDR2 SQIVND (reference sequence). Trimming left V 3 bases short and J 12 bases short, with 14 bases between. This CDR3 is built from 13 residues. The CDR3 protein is CASSIGRDRELFF. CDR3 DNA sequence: TGTGCCAGTAGTATCGGCCGGGACCGGGAACTGTTTTTT.

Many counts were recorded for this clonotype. CDR3 residues: CASSQDGLASYEQYF. The CDR3 coding sequence is TGCGCCAGCAGCCAAGACGGCCTCGCCTCCTACGAGCAGTACTTC. The V gene is TRBV4-1, the J gene TRBJ2-7; the D is unclear. The V gene's germline CDR1 is MGHRA and CDR2 YSYEKL. The CDR3 is made up of 15 amino acids. The ends were cut back, 0 bases at V and 0 bases at J, with 9 bases in the middle.

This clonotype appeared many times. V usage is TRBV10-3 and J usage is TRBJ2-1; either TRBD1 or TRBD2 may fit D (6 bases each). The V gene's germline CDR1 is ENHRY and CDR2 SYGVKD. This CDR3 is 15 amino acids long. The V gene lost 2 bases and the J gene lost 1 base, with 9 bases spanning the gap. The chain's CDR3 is CAISEGGGSYNEQFF. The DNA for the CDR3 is TGTGCCATCAGTGAGGGAGGGGGATCCTACAATGAGCAGTTCTTC.

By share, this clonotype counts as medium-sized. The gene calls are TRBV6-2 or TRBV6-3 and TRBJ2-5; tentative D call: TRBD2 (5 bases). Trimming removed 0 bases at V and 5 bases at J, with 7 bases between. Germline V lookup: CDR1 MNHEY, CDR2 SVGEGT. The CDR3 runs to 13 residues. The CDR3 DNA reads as TGTGCCAGCAGTTACTCGGAGGTGGAGACCCAGTACTTC. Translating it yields CASSYSEVETQYF.

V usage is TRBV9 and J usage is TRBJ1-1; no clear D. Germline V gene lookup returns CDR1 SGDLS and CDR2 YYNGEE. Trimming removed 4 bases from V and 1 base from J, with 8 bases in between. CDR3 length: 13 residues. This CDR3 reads CASSLYWNTEAFF. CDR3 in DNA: TGTGCCAGCAGCCTCTATTGGAACACTGAAGCTTTCTTT.

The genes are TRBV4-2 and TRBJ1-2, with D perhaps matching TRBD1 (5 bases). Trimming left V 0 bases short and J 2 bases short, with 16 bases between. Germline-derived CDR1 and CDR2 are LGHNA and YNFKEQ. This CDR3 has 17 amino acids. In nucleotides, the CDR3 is TGTGCCAGCAGCCAAGATCTGAGGGGAAAGATGAACTATGGCTACACCTTC. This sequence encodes CASSQDLRGKMNYGYTF.

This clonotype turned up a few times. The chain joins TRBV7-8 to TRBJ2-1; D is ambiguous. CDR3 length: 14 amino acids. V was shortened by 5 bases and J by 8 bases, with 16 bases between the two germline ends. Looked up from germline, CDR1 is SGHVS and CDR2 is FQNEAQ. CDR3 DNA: TGTGCCAGCAGCGGGTCCATTTGGTCTCATGAGCAGTTCTTC. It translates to CASSGSIWSHEQFF.

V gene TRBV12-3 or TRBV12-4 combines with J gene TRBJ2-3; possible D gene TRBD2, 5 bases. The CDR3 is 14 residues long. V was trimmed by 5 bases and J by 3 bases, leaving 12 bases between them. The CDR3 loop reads CASSGPRETDTQYF. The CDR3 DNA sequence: TGTGCCAGCAGTGGGCCAAGGGAGACAGATACGCAGTATTTT.

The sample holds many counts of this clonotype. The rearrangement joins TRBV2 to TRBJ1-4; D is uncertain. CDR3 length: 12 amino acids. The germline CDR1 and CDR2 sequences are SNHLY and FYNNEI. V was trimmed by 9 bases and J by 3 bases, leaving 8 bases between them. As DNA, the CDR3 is TGTGCCAGTCGGTGGTCTAATGAAAAACTGTTTTTT. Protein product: CASRWSNEKLFF.

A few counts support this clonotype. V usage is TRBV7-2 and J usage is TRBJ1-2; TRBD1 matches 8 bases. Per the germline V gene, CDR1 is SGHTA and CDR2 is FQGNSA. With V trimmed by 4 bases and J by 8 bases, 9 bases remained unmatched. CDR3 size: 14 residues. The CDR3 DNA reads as TGTGCCAGCAGCTCATCCTGGACAGGGTGGGGCTACACCTTC. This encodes CASSSSWTGWGYTF.

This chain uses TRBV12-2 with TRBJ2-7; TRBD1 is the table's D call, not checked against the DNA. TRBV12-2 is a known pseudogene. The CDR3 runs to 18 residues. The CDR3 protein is CASRFSSRDRERTYEQYF. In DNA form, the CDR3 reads TGTGCAAGTCGTTTTTCCTCTCGGGACAGGGAAAGAACCTACGAGCAGTACTTC.

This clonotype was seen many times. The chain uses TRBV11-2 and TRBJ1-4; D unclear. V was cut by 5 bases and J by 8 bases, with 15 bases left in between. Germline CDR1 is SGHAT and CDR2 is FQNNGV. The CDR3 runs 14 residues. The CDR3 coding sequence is TGTGCCAGCAGCCGGGGTTTCGGGCGGGAAAAACTGTTTTTT. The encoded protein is CASSRGFGREKLFF.

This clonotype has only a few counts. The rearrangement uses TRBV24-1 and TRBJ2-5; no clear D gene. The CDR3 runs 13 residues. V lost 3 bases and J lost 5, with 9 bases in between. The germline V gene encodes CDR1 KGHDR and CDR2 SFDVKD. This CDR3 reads CATSDMSRETQYF. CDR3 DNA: TGTGCCACCAGTGATATGAGCAGGGAGACCCAGTACTTC.

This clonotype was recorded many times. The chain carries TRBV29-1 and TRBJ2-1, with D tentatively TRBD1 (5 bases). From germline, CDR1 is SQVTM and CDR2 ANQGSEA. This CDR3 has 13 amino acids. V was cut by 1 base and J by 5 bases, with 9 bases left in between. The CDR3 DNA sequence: TGCAGCGTTGAAGCAGGGTCCCACAATGAGCAGTTCTTC. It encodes CSVEAGSHNEQFF.

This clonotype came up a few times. CDR3 loop: CSAYTSGGGRGEQFF. In DNA, the CDR3 is TGCAGTGCTTACACTAGCGGGGGGGGACGTGGTGAGCAGTTCTTC. This chain connects TRBV20-1 to TRBJ2-1; 13 bases align to TRBD2. The trim removed 5 bases at V and 9 bases at J, leaving 10 bases unmatched. CDR1 DFQATT and CDR2 SNEGSKA come from the germline V gene (reference sequence). This CDR3 has 15 amino acids.

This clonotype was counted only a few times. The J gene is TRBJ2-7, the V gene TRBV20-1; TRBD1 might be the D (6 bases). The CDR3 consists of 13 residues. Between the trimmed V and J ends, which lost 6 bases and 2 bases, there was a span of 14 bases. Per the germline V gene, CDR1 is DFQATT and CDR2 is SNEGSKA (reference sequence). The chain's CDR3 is CSARPRGTYEQYF. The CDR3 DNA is TGCAGTGCCCGACCCAGGGGTACCTACGAGCAGTACTTC.

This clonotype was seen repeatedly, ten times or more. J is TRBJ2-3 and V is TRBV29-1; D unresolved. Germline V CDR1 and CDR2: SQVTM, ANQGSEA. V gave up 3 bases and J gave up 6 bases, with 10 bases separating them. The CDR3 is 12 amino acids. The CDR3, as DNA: TGCAGCGTTGACCCTCGTGGTGATACGCAGTATTTT. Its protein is CSVDPRGDTQYF.

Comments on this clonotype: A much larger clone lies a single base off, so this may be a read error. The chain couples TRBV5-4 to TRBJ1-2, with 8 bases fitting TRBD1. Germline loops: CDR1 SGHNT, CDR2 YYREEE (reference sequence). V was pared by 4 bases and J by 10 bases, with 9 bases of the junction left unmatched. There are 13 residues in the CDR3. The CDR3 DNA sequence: TGTGCCAGCAGCCCGGACAGGGTTTTTGACTACACCTTC. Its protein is CASSPDRVFDYTF.